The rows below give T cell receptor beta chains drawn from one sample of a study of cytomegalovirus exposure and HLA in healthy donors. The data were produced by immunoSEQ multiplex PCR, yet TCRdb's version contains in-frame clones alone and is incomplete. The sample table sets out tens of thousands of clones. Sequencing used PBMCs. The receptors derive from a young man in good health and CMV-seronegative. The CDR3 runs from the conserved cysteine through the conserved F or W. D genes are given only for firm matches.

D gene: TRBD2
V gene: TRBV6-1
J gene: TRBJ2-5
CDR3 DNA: TGTGCCAGCAGGGCACTAGCGGGGCAAGAGACCCAGTACTTC
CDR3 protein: CASRALAGQETQYF

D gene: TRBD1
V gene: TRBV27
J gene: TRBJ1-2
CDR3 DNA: TGTGCCAGCAGCCCCCCCGGGACAGGGAATGGCTACACCTTC
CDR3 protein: CASSPPGTGNGYTF

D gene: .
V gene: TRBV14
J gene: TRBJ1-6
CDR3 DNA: TGTGCCAGCAGCCAAGGGGGAGGGCGCTCACCCCTCCACTTT
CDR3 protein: CASSQGGGRSPLHF

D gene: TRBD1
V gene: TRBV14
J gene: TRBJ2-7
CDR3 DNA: TGTGCCAGCAGCCGCGTAGGACAGGCGAACTACGAGCAGTACTTC
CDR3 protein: CASSRVGQANYEQYF

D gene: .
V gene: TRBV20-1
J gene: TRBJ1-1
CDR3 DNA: TGCAGCCCGGCAGGGCGAACTGAAGCTTTCTTT
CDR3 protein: CSPAGRTEAFF

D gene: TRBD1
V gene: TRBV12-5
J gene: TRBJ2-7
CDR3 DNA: TGTGCTAGTGCAGGGGGACAGGGATTTGAGCAGTACTTC
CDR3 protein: CASAGGQGFEQYF

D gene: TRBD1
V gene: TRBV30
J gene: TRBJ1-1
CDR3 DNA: TGTGCCTGCCAGGGGGAGACTGAAGCTTTCTTT
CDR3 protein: CACQGETEAFF

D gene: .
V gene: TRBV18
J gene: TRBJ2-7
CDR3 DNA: TGTGCCAGCTCACCAGCCGGGGTTGGTCGTGAGCAGTACTTC
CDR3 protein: CASSPAGVGREQYF

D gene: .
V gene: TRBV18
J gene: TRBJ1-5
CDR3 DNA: TGTGCCAGCTCACCTGACAGGCAGAATCAGCCCCAGCATTTT
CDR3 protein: CASSPDRQNQPQHF

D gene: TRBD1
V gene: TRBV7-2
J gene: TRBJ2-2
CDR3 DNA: TGTGCCAGCAGCTTAGCCAGGGGGACAGGGGGCCCGATAAACACCGGGGAGCTGTTTTTT
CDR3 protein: CASSLARGTGGPINTGELFF

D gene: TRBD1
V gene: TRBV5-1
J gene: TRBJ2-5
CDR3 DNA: TGCGCCAGTAGTAACAGGGGGCAAGAGGAGACCCAGTACTTC
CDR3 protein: CASSNRGQEETQYF

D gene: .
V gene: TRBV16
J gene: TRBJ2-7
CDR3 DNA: TGTGCCAGCAGCCACGTGGGCCAGGGCTACGAGCAGTACTTC
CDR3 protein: CASSHVGQGYEQYF

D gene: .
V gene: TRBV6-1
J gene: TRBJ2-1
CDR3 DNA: TGTGCCAGCAGTGTACTAGGAGGGTGGTTTGGGAATGAGCAGTTCTTC
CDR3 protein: CASSVLGGWFGNEQFF

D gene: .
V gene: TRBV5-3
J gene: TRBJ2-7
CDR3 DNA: TGTGCCAGAAGCTTGAGAGGTTACGAGCAGTACTTC
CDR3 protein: CARSLRGYEQYF

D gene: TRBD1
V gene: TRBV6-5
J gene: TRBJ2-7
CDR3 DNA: TGTGCCAGCAGGCGTAACAGGGGCGAGCAGTACTTC
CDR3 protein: CASRRNRGEQYF

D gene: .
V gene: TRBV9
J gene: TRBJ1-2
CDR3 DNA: TGTGCCAGCAGCGTACAGGGTGCTCTTAACTATGGCTACACCTTC
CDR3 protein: CASSVQGALNYGYTF

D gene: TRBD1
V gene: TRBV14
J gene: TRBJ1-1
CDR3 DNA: TGTGCCAGCAGCCAATCAACAGGGGTGAACACTGAAGCTTTCTTT
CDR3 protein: CASSQSTGVNTEAFF

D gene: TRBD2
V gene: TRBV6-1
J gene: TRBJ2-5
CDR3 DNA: TGTGCCAGCAGTGAATCTCGCGGGGGGACCCAGTACTTC
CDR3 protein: CASSESRGGTQYF

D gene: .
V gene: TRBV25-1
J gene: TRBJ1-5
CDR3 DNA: TGTGCCAGCAGTCAAGCGGCGGTATCTGGGGGCAATCAGCCCCAGCATTTT
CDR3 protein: CASSQAAVSGGNQPQHF

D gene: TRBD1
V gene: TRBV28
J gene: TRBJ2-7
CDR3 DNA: TGTGCCAGCAGTTTCTCCTCGACAGGGCACGAGCAGTACTTC
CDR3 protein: CASSFSSTGHEQYF

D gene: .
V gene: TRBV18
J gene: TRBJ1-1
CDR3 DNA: TGTGCCAGCTTGGGGGGAAGGGACACTGAAGCTTTCTTT
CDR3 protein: CASLGGRDTEAFF

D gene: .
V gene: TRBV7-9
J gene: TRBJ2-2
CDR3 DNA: TGTGCCAGCAGCTTGGATGGGAGAGTCACCGGGGAGCTGTTTTTT
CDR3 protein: CASSLDGRVTGELFF

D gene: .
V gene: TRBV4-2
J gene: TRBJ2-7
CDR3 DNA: TGTGCCAGCAGCCAAGACCTGGACAGTTCCTACGAGCAGTACTTC
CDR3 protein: CASSQDLDSSYEQYF

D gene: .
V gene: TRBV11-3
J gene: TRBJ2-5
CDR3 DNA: TGTGCCAGCAGCCGTACCGGGAATCGAGTGCGAGAGACCCAGTACTTC
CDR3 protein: CASSRTGNRVRETQYF